What follows are 5 T cell receptor beta chains derived from one specimen sequenced in a study of shared clonotypes between healthy human individuals. Using immunoSEQ multiplex PCR, the repertoire was profiled, and TCRdb retains in-frame clones only, with some absent. The sample has approximately 2,300,000 clones; about nine tenths are singletons. Source material: naive CD4+ T cells from PBMCs. This sample's subset: CD45RA+ positively selected. These TCRs come from a man younger than 35 in good health. Some clones in this sample may be carry-over from other donors' samples.

DNA for the CDR3: TGTGCCAGCAGTAATGGAGGGCCCCCTGGAAACACCATATATTTT. Encoded protein: CASSNGGPPGNTIYF. This rearrangement joins TRBV6-6 to TRBJ1-3, with D unclear. The CDR3 length is 15 residues. V lost 5 bases and J 2 bases, leaving 13 bases between the germline ends. Germline CDR1 MNHNY, CDR2 SVGAGI (reference sequence).

This chain uses TRBV25-1 with TRBJ1-5; D remains ambiguous. Germline V gene data show CDR1 as MGHDK and CDR2 as SYGVNS. V was cut by 5 bases and J by 1 base, with 3 bases left in between. The CDR3 runs to 12 residues. CDR3 region: CASSRSNQPQHF. As DNA, the CDR3 is TGTGCCAGCAGTAGGAGCAATCAGCCCCAGCATTTT.

The rearrangement links TRBV30 to TRBJ2-3; unclear D gene. Germline values: CDR1 GTSNPN, CDR2 SVGIG (reference sequence). The CDR3 is made up of 11 amino acids. The V end lost 2 bases, the J end lost 5 bases, and 5 bases lay between the germline ends. The CDR3 region has the DNA TGTGCCTGGAGTTACGGAGATACGCAGTATTTT. Translation: CAWSYGDTQYF.

This sequence joins TRBV6-1 and TRBJ1-3, with D unclear. Deletions cut 6 bases from V and 7 bases from J, with 7 bases between. The CDR3 totals 11 residues. Germline lookup yields CDR1 MNHNS and CDR2 SASEGT. CDR3 coding DNA: TGTGCCAGCAGCCCTCCCAACACCATATATTTT. It yields the protein CASSPPNTIYF.

The chain carries TRBV5-1 and TRBJ2-2, with TRBD2 as a possible D gene (6 bases). V was shortened by 4 bases and J by 6 bases, with 16 bases between the two germline ends. The germline V gene has CDR1 SGHRS and CDR2 YFSETQ. The length of the CDR3 is 15 residues. CDR3 in amino acids: CASSPTGLYAGELFF. CDR3 bases: TGCGCCAGCAGCCCTACGGGACTGTACGCCGGGGAGCTGTTTTTT. Supplemented by reference TRBV5-1 and TRBJ2-2, the full variable domain reads KAGVTQTPRYLIKTRGQQVTLSCSPISGHRSVSWYQQTPGQGLQFLFEYFSETQRNKGNFPGRFSGRQFSNSRSEMNVSTLELGDSALYLCASSPTGLYAGELFFGEGSRLTVL.